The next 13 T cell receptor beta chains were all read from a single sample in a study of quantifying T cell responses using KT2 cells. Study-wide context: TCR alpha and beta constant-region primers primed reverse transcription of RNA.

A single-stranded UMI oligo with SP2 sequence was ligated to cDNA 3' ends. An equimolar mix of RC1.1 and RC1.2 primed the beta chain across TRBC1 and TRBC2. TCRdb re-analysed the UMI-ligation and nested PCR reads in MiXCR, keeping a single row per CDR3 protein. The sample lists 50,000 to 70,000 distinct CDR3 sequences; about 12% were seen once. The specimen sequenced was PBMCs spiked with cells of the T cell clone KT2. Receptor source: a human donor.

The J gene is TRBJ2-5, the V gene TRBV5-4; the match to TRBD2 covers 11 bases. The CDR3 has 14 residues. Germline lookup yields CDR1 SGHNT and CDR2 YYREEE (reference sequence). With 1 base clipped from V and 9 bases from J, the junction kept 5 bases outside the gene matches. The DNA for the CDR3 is TGTGCCAGCAGCTTGAAACTAGCGGGAGTCTCCCAGTACTTC. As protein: CASSLKLAGVSQYF.

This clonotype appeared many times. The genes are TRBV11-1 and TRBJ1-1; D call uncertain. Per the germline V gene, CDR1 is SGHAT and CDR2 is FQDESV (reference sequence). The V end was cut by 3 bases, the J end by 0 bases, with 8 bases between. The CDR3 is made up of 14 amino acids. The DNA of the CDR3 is TGTGCCAGCAGCTTCGGGGTGGTGAACACTGAAGCTTTCTTT. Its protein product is CASSFGVVNTEAFF.

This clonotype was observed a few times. The CDR3 bases are TGTGCCAGCAGCCCCCTAGACCCCTCCGGGGAGCTGTTTTTT. It encodes CASSPLDPSGELFF. The rearrangement joins TRBV4-2 to TRBJ2-2; no definite D call. The CDR3 consists of 14 residues. From germline, CDR1 is LGHNA and CDR2 YNFKEQ. V lost 4 bases to trimming and J lost 6 bases, with 12 bases between them.

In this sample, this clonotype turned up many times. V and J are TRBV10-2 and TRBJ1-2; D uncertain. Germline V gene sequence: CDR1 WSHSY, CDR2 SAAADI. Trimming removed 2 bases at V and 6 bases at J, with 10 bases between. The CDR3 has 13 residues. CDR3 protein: CASSEVRIHGYTF. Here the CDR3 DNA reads TGCGCCAGCAGTGAGGTCAGGATCCATGGCTACACCTTC.

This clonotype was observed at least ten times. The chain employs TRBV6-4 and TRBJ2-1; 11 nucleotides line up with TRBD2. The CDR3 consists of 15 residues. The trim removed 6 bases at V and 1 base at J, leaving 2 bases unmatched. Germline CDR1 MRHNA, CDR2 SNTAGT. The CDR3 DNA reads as TGTGCCAGCAGCCGGACTAGCGGGTCCTACAATGAGCAGTTCTTC. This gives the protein CASSRTSGSYNEQFF.

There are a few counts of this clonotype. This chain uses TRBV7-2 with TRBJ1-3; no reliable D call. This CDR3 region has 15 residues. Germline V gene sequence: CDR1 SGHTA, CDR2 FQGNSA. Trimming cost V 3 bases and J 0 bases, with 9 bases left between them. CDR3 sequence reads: CASSFRSISGNTIYF. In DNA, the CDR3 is TGTGCCAGCAGCTTTCGAAGCATCTCTGGAAACACCATATATTTT.

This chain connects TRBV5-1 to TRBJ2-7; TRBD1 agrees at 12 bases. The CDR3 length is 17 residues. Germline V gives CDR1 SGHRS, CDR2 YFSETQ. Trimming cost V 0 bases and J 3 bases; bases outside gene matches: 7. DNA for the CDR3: TGCGCCAGCAGCTTGGTTAGCGGGACAGGGGGCAGCTACGAGCAGTACTTC. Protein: CASSLVSGTGGSYEQYF.

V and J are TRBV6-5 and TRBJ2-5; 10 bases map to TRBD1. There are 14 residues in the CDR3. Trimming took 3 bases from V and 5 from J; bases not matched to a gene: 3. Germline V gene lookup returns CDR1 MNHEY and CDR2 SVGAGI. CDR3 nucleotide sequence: TGTGCCAGCAGTTATGGGACAGGGGCGGAGACCCAGTACTTC. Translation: CASSYGTGAETQYF.

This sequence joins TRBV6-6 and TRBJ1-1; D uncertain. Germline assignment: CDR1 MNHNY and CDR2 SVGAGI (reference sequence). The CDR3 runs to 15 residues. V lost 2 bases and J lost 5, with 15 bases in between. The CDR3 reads CASSYEQTGWTEAFF. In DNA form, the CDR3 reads TGTGCCAGCAGTTACGAACAGACGGGGTGGACTGAAGCTTTCTTT.

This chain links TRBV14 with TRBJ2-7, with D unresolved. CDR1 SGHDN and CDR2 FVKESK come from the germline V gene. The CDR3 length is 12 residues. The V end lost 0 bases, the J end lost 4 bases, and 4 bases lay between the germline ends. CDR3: CASSQERYEQYF. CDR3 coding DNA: TGTGCCAGCAGCCAAGAAAGGTACGAGCAGTACTTC.

CDR3 residues: CASSYSPGPGNTIYF. The DNA of the CDR3 is TGTGCCAGCAGTTACTCTCCTGGGCCCGGAAACACCATATATTTT. The chain recombines TRBV6-5 with TRBJ1-3, with D unresolved. CDR1 and CDR2 (germline): MNHEY, SVGAGI. CDR3 size: 15 residues. The V end was cut by 0 bases, the J end by 4 bases, with 10 bases between.

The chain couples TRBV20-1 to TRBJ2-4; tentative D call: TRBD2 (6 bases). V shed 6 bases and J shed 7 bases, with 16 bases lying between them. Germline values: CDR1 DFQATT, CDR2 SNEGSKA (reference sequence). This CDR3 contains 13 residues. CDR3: CSARTGGSNIQYF. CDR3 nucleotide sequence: TGCAGTGCCCGGACCGGGGGAAGTAACATTCAGTACTTC.

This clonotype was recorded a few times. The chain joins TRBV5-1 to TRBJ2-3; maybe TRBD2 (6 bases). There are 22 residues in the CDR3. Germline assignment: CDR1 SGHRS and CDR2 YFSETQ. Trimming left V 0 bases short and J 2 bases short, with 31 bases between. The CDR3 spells CASSLAGVPRTELGLTTDTQYF. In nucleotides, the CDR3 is TGCGCCAGCAGCTTGGCTGGTGTCCCGAGAACCGAGCTGGGACTTACCACAGATACGCAGTATTTT.